What follows describes a single T cell receptor (beta chain). Losses at the gene ends were 2 bases for V and 2 bases for J; bases not matched to a gene: 6. Germline V gene data show CDR1 as KGHDR and CDR2 as SFDVKD. The CDR3 extends over 16 amino acids. The data are from a study of early T cells in non-severe SARS-CoV-2 infection. TCRdb analysed the 5' RACE reads with MiXCR anew, one entry per CDR3 protein. The data hold 64,000 or so distinct CDR3 sequences, with approximately 12% observed a single time. The sequence was collected from an adult who was a healthcare worker with PCR-confirmed SARS-CoV-2 infection or an uninfected control (not recorded which). The chain couples TRBV24-1 to TRBJ2-7, with 9 bases that match TRBD1. Source: whole blood, taken at baseline. CDR3 loop: CATSDSGGQGAYEQYF. In DNA, the CDR3 is TGTGCCACCAGTGATTCCGGGGGACAGGGCGCCTACGAGCAGTACTTC.